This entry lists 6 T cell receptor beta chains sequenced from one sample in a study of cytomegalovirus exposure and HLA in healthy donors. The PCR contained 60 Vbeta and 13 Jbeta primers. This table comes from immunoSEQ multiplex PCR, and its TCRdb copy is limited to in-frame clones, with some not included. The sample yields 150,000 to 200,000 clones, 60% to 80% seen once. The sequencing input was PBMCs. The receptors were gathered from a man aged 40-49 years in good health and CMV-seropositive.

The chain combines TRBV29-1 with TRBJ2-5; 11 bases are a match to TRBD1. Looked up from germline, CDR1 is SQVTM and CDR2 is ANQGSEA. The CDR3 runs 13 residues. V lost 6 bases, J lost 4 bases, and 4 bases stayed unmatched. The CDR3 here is CSVGQGARETQYF. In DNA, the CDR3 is TGCAGCGTCGGACAGGGGGCGAGAGAGACCCAGTACTTC.

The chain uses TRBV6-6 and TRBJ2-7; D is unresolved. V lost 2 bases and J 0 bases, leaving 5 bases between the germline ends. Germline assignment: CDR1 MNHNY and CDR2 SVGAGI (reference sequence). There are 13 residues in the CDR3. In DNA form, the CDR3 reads TGTGCCAGCAGTTACGCTAGCTCCTACGAGCAGTACTTC. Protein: CASSYASSYEQYF.

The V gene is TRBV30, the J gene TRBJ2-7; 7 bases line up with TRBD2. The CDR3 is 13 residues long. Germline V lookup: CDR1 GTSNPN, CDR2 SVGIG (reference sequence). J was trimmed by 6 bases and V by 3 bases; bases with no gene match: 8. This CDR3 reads CAWRKGLSGEQYF. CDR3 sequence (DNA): TGTGCCTGGAGAAAGGGACTATCTGGCGAGCAGTACTTC.

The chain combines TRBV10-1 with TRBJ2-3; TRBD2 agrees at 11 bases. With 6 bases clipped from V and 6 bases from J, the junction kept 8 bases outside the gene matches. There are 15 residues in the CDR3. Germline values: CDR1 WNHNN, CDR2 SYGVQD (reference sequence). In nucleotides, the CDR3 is TGCGCCAGCAGCAGACTAGCGGGACGACTGGATACGCAGTATTTT. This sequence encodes CASSRLAGRLDTQYF.

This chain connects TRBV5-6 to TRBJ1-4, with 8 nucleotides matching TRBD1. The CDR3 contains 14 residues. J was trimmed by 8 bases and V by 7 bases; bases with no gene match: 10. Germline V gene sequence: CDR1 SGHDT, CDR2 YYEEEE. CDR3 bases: TGTGCCAGCGGCCGCAGGGGGCTAAGGGAAAAACTGTTTTTT. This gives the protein CASGRRGLREKLFF.

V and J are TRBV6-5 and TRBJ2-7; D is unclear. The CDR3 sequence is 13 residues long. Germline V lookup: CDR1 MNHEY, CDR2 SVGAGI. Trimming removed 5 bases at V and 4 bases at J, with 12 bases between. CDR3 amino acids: CASSARPVYEQYF. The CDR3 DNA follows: TGTGCCAGCAGTGCGCGGCCCGTGTACGAGCAGTACTTC.